This T cell receptor beta chain was identified during a study of blood T cell repertoires in COVID-19. Study-level information: Spain, Italy and the United States supplied samples that represented acute and convalescent COVID-19. Sources were T cells, B-cell-depleted T cells, or PBMCs; the material itself was cDNA or gDNA.

As handled by the study authors: Researchers report that nucleated cell counts were estimated from reference gene primer amplification. Assay: immunoSEQ multiplex PCR; the TCRdb copy retains only in-frame clones and omits some. That table is the source of V, J and clone size, and D and trimming were worked out from the DNA. The table has under 45,000 clones, around 90% seen once. V was shortened by 2 bases and J by 3 bases, with 9 bases between the two germline ends. The CDR3 covers 14 residues. Germline CDR1 reads MNHNS; CDR2 reads SASEGT. The genes are TRBV6-1 and TRBJ2-3, with D possibly TRBD1 on 6 matching bases. This sequence was found in a man aged 55-75 years with active COVID-19. Input material: peripheral blood. This chain's CDR3 is CASSEPQGTDTQYF. CDR3 DNA: TGTGCCAGCAGTGAACCCCAGGGGACAGATACGCAGTATTTT.